One sample yielded the 13 T cell receptor beta chains listed below, sequenced in a study of technical replicates of blood from a handful of donors. Using immunoSEQ multiplex PCR, the repertoire was profiled, and TCRdb retains in-frame clones only, with some absent. The sample gives some 14,000 clones, around 80% of which show up once; about 11% is in the top ten. The sample consisted of PBMCs. These receptors originate from a human donor in good health.

This clone was picked up one time. This chain links TRBV20-1 with TRBJ2-1, with TRBD1 matching 10 bases. J gave up 10 bases and V 6 bases, and 3 bases lay outside the gene matches. CDR3 length: 11 residues. The germline gives CDR1 DFQATT, CDR2 SNEGSKA (reference sequence). DNA for the CDR3: TGCAGTGCGCCGACAGGGGGCGAGCAGTTCTTC. Translating it yields CSAPTGGEQFF.

The chain links TRBV27 to TRBJ2-7; 7 nucleotides align to TRBD1. The junction had 10 bases not matched to a gene; V was cut back by 3 bases and J by 5 bases. The CDR3 consists of 15 residues. The germline V gene encodes CDR1 MNHEY and CDR2 SMNVEV (reference sequence). DNA for the CDR3: TGTGCCAGCAGTTTGGGGCAGGGGGAATTGGACGAGCAGTACTTC. Translated, it gives CASSLGQGELDEQYF.

The CDR3 loop reads CASSTGAGQPQHF. In DNA, the CDR3 is TGTGCCAGTAGCACAGGGGCGGGGCAGCCCCAGCATTTT. J is TRBJ1-5 and V is TRBV19; 7 positions agree with TRBD1. CDR1 is LNHDA and CDR2 is SQIVND in the germline V gene (reference sequence). The V segment lost 6 bases and the J segment 7 bases; nucleotides outside the gene matches: 6. The CDR3 runs to 13 residues.

The gene calls are TRBV19 and TRBJ2-1, with D possibly TRBD2 on 6 matching bases. Per the germline V gene, CDR1 is LNHDA and CDR2 is SQIVND (reference sequence). Trimming cost V 6 bases and J 8 bases, with 17 bases left between them. The CDR3 loop spans 14 amino acids. This CDR3 is CASRAGNYRDEQFF. CDR3 in DNA: TGTGCCAGTAGGGCGGGAAACTATAGGGATGAGCAGTTCTTC.

The chain has TRBV19 and TRBJ2-7; possibly TRBD2 for D (6 bases). The CDR3 runs 12 residues. Germline CDR1 LNHDA, CDR2 SQIVND (reference sequence). Trimming took off 3 bases at V and 6 bases at J, with 9 bases between the two ends. CDR3 protein: CASSIGGGEQYF. CDR3 bases: TGTGCCAGTAGTATTGGGGGAGGCGAGCAGTACTTC.

V is TRBV14 and J is TRBJ2-3; 15 nucleotides line up with TRBD2. Trimming took 4 bases from V and 4 from J; bases not matched to a gene: 15. The CDR3 runs to 20 residues. CDR1 is SGHDN, CDR2 FVKESK, per germline. CDR3 region: CASSLGTSGRSFFAADTQYF. The CDR3 DNA is TGTGCCAGCAGCCTCGGGACTAGCGGGAGGAGTTTTTTTGCCGCAGATACGCAGTATTTT.

This clone was recorded only once. The chain recombines TRBV29-1 with TRBJ2-4, with 9 bases matching TRBD2. The CDR3 sequence is 13 residues long. The V gene's germline CDR1 is SQVTM and CDR2 ANQGSEA. J lost 8 bases, V lost 2 bases, and 4 bases had no gene match. The CDR3 is CSVEWGGRDIQYF. Written as DNA, the CDR3 is TGCAGCGTTGAATGGGGCGGGAGGGACATTCAGTACTTC.

As to this clone: At one of its ends the junction is not consistent with the germline gene, which may arise from a read error. The J gene is TRBJ2-2, the V gene TRBV11-3; possibly TRBD1 for D (6 bases). Germline V gene sequence: CDR1 SGHNT, CDR2 YENEEA. This CDR3 is built from 11 residues. For the CDR3, the DNA is TGTGCCACCTGGGGACACCGGGGAGCTGTTTTT. It yields the protein CATWGHRGAVF.

The chain joins TRBV19 to TRBJ1-1, with TRBD1 matching over 8 bases. The CDR3 is 13 residues long. After removal of 10 bases from V and 4 bases from J, the junction contained 8 bases not matched to a gene. CDR1 and CDR2 (germline): LNHDA, SQIVND (reference sequence). CDR3 bases: TGTGCCACCCTCGGACAGGGAAGCACTGAAGCTTTCTTT. Amino acids: CATLGQGSTEAFF. Full variable domain (rest looked up from reference TRBV19 and TRBJ1-1): DGGITQSPKYLFRKEGQNVTLSCEQNLNHDAMYWYRQDPGQGLRLIYYSQIVNDFQKGDIAEGYSVSREKKESFPLTVTSAQKNPTAFYLCATLGQGSTEAFFGQGTRLTVV.

This chain connects TRBV27 to TRBJ2-1, with TRBD2 identical over 9 bases. Germline loops: CDR1 MNHEY, CDR2 SMNVEV (reference sequence). CDR3 length: 17 residues. V shed 7 bases, J shed 3 bases, and the junction held 13 bases outside the gene matches. The CDR3 is CASTLFPSSGSYNEQFF. The CDR3 nucleotides are TGTGCCAGCACCCTTTTTCCGAGTAGCGGGAGCTACAATGAGCAGTTCTTC.

This clone came up a few times. CDR3 in amino acids: CASSSLASGSANEQFF. The CDR3 DNA sequence: TGTGCCAGCAGTTCCCTAGCTAGCGGGAGTGCTAATGAGCAGTTCTTC. The rearrangement links TRBV6-5 to TRBJ2-1; 10 bases are a match to TRBD2. The CDR3 covers 16 residues. Germline V gives CDR1 MNHEY, CDR2 SVGAGI. The V segment lost 4 bases and the J segment 7 bases; nucleotides outside the gene matches: 10.

The V gene is TRBV7-9, the J gene TRBJ2-1, with 13 nucleotides matching TRBD2. The CDR3 is 15 residues long. In germline, CDR1 is SEHNR, CDR2 FQNEAQ (reference sequence). V lost 5 bases to trimming and J lost 9 bases; unmatched junction nucleotides: 7. CDR3 coding DNA: TGTGCCAGCAGCATACTAGCGGGAGGGCCAGGTGAGCAGTTCTTC. It specifies CASSILAGGPGEQFF. Filled out from reference TRBV7-9 and TRBJ2-1, the complete variable domain reads DTGVSQNPRHKITKRGQNVTFRCDPISEHNRLYWYRQTLGQGPEFLTYFQNEAQLEKSRLLSDRFSAERPKGSFSTLEIQRTEQGDSAMYLCASSILAGGPGEQFFGPGTRLTVL.

The chain recombines TRBV6-4 with TRBJ1-5; 7 bases match TRBD1. Germline loops: CDR1 MRHNA, CDR2 SNTAGT. Trimming at V came to 10 bases and at J to 5 bases, leaving 8 bases not matched to a gene. The CDR3 totals 13 residues. For the CDR3, the DNA is TGTGCCACACGCCAGGGGGAAGATCAGCCCCAGCATTTT. It codes for CATRQGEDQPQHF.